Here is one T cell receptor (beta chain) with its context. Antigen unknown. V trimming: 6 bases; J trimming: 7 bases; junction bases outside the gene matches: 5. Germline V gene sequence: CDR1 MDHEN, CDR2 SYDVKM. There are 12 residues in the CDR3. Regarding time point: cycle 4 day 1 (C4D1), after more than 5 weeks of nivolumab. Brentuximab vedotin exposure varied, and every patient relapsed after autologous stem cell transplantation. Using immunoSEQ multiplex PCR, the repertoire was profiled, and TCRdb retains in-frame clones only, with some absent. The table has more than 40,000 clones, around 74% seen once. This entry belongs to a study of PD-1 blockade in classical Hodgkin lymphoma. Study-level background: On a schedule of every 2 weeks, patients received nivolumab 3 mg/kg intravenously. Regarding the study as a whole: As was reported, newly diagnosed patients showed lower baseline TCR diversity than healthy donors did. The CD4+ diversity rise by C4D1 was clearest in complete responders.

The chain is built from TRBV28 and TRBJ1-1; TRBD1 matches at 7 bases. The TCR comes from a human donor with classical Hodgkin lymphoma. Sequenced here: peripheral blood mononuclear cells (PBMCs), sampled before the fourth cycle of nivolumab. CDR3 in DNA: TGTGCCAGCAGGACGGGACAGATTGAAGCTTTCTTT. It specifies CASRTGQIEAFF.